One and the same sample provided the 19 T cell receptor beta chains below, sequenced in a study of cytomegalovirus exposure and HLA in healthy donors (dated by TCRdb to 2016 to 2017). To prepare the library, the immunoSEQ multiplex PCR assay was applied. The multiplex PCR relied on a mix of 60 forward primers for TCR Vbeta segments and 13 reverse primers for TCR Jbeta segments. Imported from immuneACCESS, the table was reduced by TCRdb to in-frame sequences with V and J called. These copies leave out some clones; in studies compared against another copy, an unresolved V gene accounts for under half, and the cause of the remainder is not known. The sample records about 150,000 clones, approximately 80% of which are singletons. The ten largest clonotypes hold around 1.3% of the sample. Sequencing used PBMCs. The source of these receptors is a boy between 2 and 15 years old in good health and CMV-seronegative.

The chain joins TRBV6-5 to TRBJ1-6, with 9 bases fitting TRBD1. CDR1 is MNHEY, CDR2 SVGAGI, per germline. V dropped 6 bases and J dropped 9; count of bases not matched to a gene: 3. The CDR3 is made up of 13 amino acids. The CDR3: CASRADRGSPLHF. In DNA form, the CDR3 reads TGTGCCAGCAGGGCGGACAGGGGTTCACCCCTCCACTTT.

The rearrangement joins TRBV5-1 to TRBJ2-3; D gene ambiguous. The length of the CDR3 is 16 residues. The germline gives CDR1 SGHRS, CDR2 YFSETQ. Trimming removed 0 bases at V and 0 bases at J, with 11 bases between. CDR3 protein: CASSLVTLTSTDTQYF. DNA of the CDR3: TGCGCCAGCAGCTTGGTAACGCTGACTAGCACAGATACGCAGTATTTT.

The chain joins TRBV7-9 to TRBJ2-7, with a tentative D call TRBD2 (5 bases). Trimming cost V 2 bases and J 7 bases, with 15 bases left between them. In germline, CDR1 is SEHNR, CDR2 FQNEAQ (reference sequence). This CDR3 contains 14 residues. CDR3 nucleotides: TGTGCCAGCAGCTTACAAGGACCCCCGGGAGAGCAGTACTTC. It is translated as CASSLQGPPGEQYF.

This chain connects TRBV6-1 to TRBJ1-2, with D possibly matching TRBD1 (6 bases). Trimming removed 11 bases at V and 4 bases at J, with 20 bases between. Germline V gene lookup returns CDR1 MNHNS and CDR2 SASEGT. The CDR3 length is 14 residues. The CDR3 nucleotides are TGTGCCGGTGACTCGACAGGTCCTGGCTATGGCTACACCTTC. It codes for CAGDSTGPGYGYTF.

This clone was seen a single time. This chain uses TRBV29-1 with TRBJ1-2, with 9 bases identical to TRBD1. This CDR3 spans 13 amino acids. The germline V gene has CDR1 SQVTM and CDR2 ANQGSEA. Unmatched junction bases numbered 9, after V lost 5 bases and J lost 8 bases. CDR3 coding DNA: TGCAGCGTTCCGGGACAGGGCGGGTTCGGCTACACCTTC. This gives the protein CSVPGQGGFGYTF.

The V call is TRBV7-2, the J call TRBJ2-1, with TRBD2 matching over 10 bases. The CDR3 extends over 14 amino acids. V shed 3 bases, J shed 10 bases, and the junction held 6 bases outside the gene matches. Germline V gene lookup returns CDR1 SGHTA and CDR2 FQGNSA. The chain's CDR3 is CASSFTSGIGEQFF. The CDR3 nucleotides are TGTGCCAGCAGCTTTACTAGCGGGATAGGGGAGCAGTTCTTC.

The count of this clone is one. V is TRBV7-9 and J is TRBJ1-2, with 8 positions matching TRBD1. Losses at the gene ends were 3 bases for V and 4 bases for J; bases not matched to a gene: 4. The CDR3 sequence is 14 residues long. CDR1 is SEHNR, CDR2 FQNEAQ, per germline (reference sequence). The CDR3 nucleotides are TGTGCCAGCAGCTTTGGACAGGGAGGCTATGGCTACACCTTC. Translated: CASSFGQGGYGYTF. The full variable domain, its missing parts supplied by reference TRBV7-9 and TRBJ1-2, is DTGVSQNPRHKITKRGQNVTFRCDPISEHNRLYWYRQTLGQGPEFLTYFQNEAQLEKSRLLSDRFSAERPKGSFSTLEIQRTEQGDSAMYLCASSFGQGGYGYTFGSGTRLTVV.

This chain links TRBV10-2 with TRBJ2-2, with 7 positions matching TRBD2. CDR1 is WSHSY, CDR2 SAAADI, per germline. The CDR3 runs 15 residues. V gave up 5 bases and J gave up 2 bases; unmatched junction bases: 5. CDR3 DNA sequence: TGCGCCAGCAGTAGACTAGCTTTTAACACCGGGGAGCTGTTTTTT. It yields the protein CASSRLAFNTGELFF.

The chain employs TRBV25-1 and TRBJ2-5, with D unclear. The germline V and J ends were trimmed by 2 bases and 5 bases, with 6 bases remaining between them. This CDR3 has 12 amino acids. Per the germline V gene, CDR1 is MGHDK and CDR2 is SYGVNS. The CDR3 spells CASSERRETQYF. CDR3 sequence (DNA): TGTGCCAGCAGTGAACGTCGGGAGACCCAGTACTTC.

This clone was seen a handful of times. The chain carries TRBV4-3 and TRBJ2-2; possible D gene TRBD1, 6 bases. CDR3 length: 16 residues. Trimming pared 0 bases from V and 2 bases from J, leaving 10 bases between. Germline V gene sequence: CDR1 LGHNA, CDR2 YSLEER. The DNA of the CDR3 is TGCGCCAGCAGCCAAGATGACGGGACAAACACCGGGGAGCTGTTTTTT. Its protein product is CASSQDDGTNTGELFF.

V and J are TRBV2 and TRBJ2-5; TRBD1 is a possible D gene (5 bases). The CDR3 length is 13 residues. Germline V lookup: CDR1 SNHLY, CDR2 FYNNEI. Trimming shortened V by 4 bases and J by 5 bases, and 11 bases separated the two germline ends. The CDR3 is CASSVTAWETQYF. The CDR3 DNA sequence: TGTGCCAGCAGTGTGACAGCGTGGGAGACCCAGTACTTC.

The chain couples TRBV6-6 to TRBJ2-1, with 8 bases matching TRBD2. With V trimmed by 6 bases and J by 5 bases, 9 bases remained unmatched. The germline gives CDR1 MNHNY, CDR2 SVGAGI (reference sequence). This CDR3 has 15 amino acids. The CDR3 region has the DNA TGTGCCAGCAGCGTCGGACTAGCTCACAACAATGAGCAGTTCTTC. As protein: CASSVGLAHNNEQFF.

The chain has TRBV27 and TRBJ1-1; possibly TRBD1 for D (5 bases). The CDR3 is 17 amino acids. Germline V gene sequence: CDR1 MNHEY, CDR2 SMNVEV (reference sequence). Trimming took off 5 bases at V and 3 bases at J, with 22 bases between the two ends. The CDR3: CASSTPGLGGWYTEAFF. The CDR3 DNA reads TGTGCCAGCAGTACGCCGGGACTTGGGGGTTGGTACACTGAAGCTTTCTTT.

V usage is TRBV6-6 and J usage is TRBJ1-1; 7 nucleotides line up with TRBD1. The CDR3 length is 12 residues. Germline V gene lookup returns CDR1 MNHNY and CDR2 SVGAGI (reference sequence). V dropped 7 bases and J dropped 2; count of bases not matched to a gene: 1. CDR3 in amino acids: CASKGGNTEAFF. The CDR3 nucleotides are TGTGCCAGCAAAGGGGGCAACACTGAAGCTTTCTTT.

This chain connects TRBV4-2 to TRBJ1-2; 7 bases line up with TRBD1. CDR1 is LGHNA, CDR2 YNFKEQ, per germline. Trimming removed 0 bases from V and 4 bases from J; junction bases left unmatched: 5. The CDR3 is 15 amino acids. CDR3: CASSQDSGTAYGYTF. The CDR3 bases are TGTGCCAGCAGCCAAGATTCCGGGACAGCCTATGGCTACACCTTC.

The sample holds one count of this clone. The V and J genes are TRBV5-4 and TRBJ2-5, with D tentatively TRBD2 (5 bases). With 4 bases removed from V and 5 bases from J, the gap between germline ends came to 6 bases. The CDR3 is 11 amino acids. CDR1 and CDR2 (germline): SGHNT, YYREEE (reference sequence). Here the CDR3 DNA reads TGTGCCAGCAGCCGGGGTGAGACCCAGTACTTC. Its protein product is CASSRGETQYF.

The genes are TRBV4-1 and TRBJ1-1; unclear D gene. The CDR3 sequence is 15 residues long. Germline CDR1 MGHRA, CDR2 YSYEKL. V was pared by 8 bases and J by 1 base, with 17 bases between. The CDR3 bases are TGCGCCAGCCCCAACCGGACGGGAGAGAACACTGAAGCTTTCTTT. Amino acids: CASPNRTGENTEAFF.

V gene TRBV29-1 combines with J gene TRBJ1-1, with D perhaps TRBD1 (5 bases). This CDR3 region has 12 residues. CDR1 and CDR2 from the germline V gene are SQVTM and ANQGSEA. V was cut by 5 bases and J by 1 base, with 8 bases left in between. The chain's CDR3 is CSVSDRNTEAFF. In DNA, the CDR3 is TGCAGCGTTAGCGACAGGAACACTGAAGCTTTCTTT.

V usage is TRBV19 and J usage is TRBJ1-6; the D gene is possibly TRBD1 (5 bases). The V and J ends lost 10 bases and 9 bases respectively, with 22 bases between them. The CDR3 is made up of 15 amino acids. Germline loops: CDR1 LNHDA, CDR2 SQIVND (reference sequence). CDR3 nucleotide sequence: TGTGCCACCAGTAGCGGGAGGACATTATCTTCACCCCTCCACTTT. Protein product: CATSSGRTLSSPLHF.